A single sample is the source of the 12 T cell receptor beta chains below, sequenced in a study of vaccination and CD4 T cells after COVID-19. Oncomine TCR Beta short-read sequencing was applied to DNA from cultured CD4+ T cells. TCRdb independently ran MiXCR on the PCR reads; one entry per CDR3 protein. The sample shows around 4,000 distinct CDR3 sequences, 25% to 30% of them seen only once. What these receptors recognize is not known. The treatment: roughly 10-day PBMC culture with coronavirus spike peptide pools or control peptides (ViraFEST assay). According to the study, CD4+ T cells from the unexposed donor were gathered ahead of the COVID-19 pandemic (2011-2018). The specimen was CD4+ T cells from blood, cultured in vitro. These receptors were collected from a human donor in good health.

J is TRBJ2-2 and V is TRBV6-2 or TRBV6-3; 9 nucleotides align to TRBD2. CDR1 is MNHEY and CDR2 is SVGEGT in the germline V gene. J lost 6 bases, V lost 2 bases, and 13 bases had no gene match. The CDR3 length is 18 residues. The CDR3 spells CASSYHKVSAGGPGELFF. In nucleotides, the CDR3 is TGTGCCAGCAGTTACCATAAAGTCTCCGCGGGGGGGCCCGGGGAGCTGTTTTTT.

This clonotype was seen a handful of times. The CDR3 is CSARKGLAGAAYEQYF. CDR3 nucleotides: TGCAGTGCTAGGAAGGGACTAGCGGGAGCAGCCTACGAGCAGTACTTC. The chain combines TRBV20-1 with TRBJ2-7, with 14 bases matching TRBD2. Trimming removed 3 bases from V and 2 bases from J; junction bases left unmatched: 6. CDR3 size: 16 residues. Germline loops: CDR1 DFQATT, CDR2 SNEGSKA (reference sequence).

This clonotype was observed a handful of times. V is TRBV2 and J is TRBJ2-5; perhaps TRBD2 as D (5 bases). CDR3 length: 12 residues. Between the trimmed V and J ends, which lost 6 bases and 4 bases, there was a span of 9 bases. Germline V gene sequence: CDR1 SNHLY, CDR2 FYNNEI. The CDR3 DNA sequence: TGTGCCAGCAGCCAGGACTCAGAGACCCAGTACTTC. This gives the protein CASSQDSETQYF.

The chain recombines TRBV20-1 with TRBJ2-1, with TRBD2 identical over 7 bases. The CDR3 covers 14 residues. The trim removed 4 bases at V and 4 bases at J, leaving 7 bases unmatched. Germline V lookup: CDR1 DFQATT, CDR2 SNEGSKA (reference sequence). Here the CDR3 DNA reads TGCAGTGCTACCTTAGCGGGTAGTTACAATGAGCAGTTCTTC. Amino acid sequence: CSATLAGSYNEQFF.

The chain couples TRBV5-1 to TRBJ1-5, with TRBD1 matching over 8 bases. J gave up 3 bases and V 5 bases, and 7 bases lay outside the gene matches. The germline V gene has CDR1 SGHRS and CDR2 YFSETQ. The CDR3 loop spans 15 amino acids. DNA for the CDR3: TGCGCCAGCAGAGAGGGACAGGAGTTCAATCAGCCCCAGCATTTT. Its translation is CASREGQEFNQPQHF.

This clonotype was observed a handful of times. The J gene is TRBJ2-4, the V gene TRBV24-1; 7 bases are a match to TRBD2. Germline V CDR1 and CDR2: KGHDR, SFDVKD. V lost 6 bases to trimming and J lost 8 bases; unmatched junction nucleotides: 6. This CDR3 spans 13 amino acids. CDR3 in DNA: TGTGCCACCAGTCCCGGGGGGATTGACATTCAGTACTTC. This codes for CATSPGGIDIQYF.

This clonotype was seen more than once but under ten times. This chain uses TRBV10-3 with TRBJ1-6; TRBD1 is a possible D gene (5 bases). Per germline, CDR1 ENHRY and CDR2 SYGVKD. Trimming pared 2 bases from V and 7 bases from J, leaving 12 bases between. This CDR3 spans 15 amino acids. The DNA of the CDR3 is TGTGCCATCAGTGAGCGCGGGACGGTGAATTCACCCCTCCACTTT. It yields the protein CAISERGTVNSPLHF.

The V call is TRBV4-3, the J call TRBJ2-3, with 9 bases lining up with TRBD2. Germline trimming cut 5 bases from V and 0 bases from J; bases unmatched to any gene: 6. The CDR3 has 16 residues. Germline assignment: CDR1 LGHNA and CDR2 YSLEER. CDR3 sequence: CASSVRLAASTDTQYF. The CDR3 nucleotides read TGCGCCAGCAGCGTCAGACTAGCGGCGAGCACAGATACGCAGTATTTT.

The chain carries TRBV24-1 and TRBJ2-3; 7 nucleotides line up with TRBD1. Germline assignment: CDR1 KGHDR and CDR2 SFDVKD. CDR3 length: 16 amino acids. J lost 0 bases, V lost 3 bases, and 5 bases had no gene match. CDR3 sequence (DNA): TGTGCCACCAGTGATCCGGGACAGTCTAGCACAGATACGCAGTATTTT. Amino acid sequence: CATSDPGQSSTDTQYF.

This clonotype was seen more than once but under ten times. The CDR3 DNA reads as TGTGCCAGCAGTGACCAGACCAATCAGCCCCAGCATTTT. This encodes CASSDQTNQPQHF. The V and J genes are TRBV2 and TRBJ1-5; D remains unclear. Trimming took 3 bases from V and 3 from J, leaving 6 bases between them. The CDR3 is made up of 13 amino acids. Per the germline V gene, CDR1 is SNHLY and CDR2 is FYNNEI.

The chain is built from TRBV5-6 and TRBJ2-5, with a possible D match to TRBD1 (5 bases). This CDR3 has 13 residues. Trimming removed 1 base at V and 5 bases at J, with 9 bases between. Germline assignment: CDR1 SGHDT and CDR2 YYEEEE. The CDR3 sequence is CASSLQGGETQYF. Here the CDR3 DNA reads TGTGCCAGCAGCTTGCAGGGTGGGGAGACCCAGTACTTC.

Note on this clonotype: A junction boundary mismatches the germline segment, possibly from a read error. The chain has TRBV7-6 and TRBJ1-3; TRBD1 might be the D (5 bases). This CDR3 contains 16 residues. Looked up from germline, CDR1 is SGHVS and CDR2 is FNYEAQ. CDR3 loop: CASSRSTGTSGNTVYF. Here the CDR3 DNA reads TGTGCCAGCAGCAGATCGACCGGGACCTCGGGAAACACCGTATATTTT.